The TCR beta chain described here comes from a study of T cell responses to AZD1222 COVID-19 vaccine. Study outcomes and limitations: Repertoires in all cases were sampled only once the peak T cell response had passed. Donors in the cohort were predominantly white British and more often female, and clonal diversity was possibly underestimated.

This clone was counted once. Its target is unknown. Only in-frame clones appear in the TCRdb table, and some are missing; sequencing was by immunoSEQ multiplex PCR. The sample contains 85,000 to 100,000 clones, more than 80% of which appear only once. The receptor was derived from an adult in good health. Source: peripheral blood, taken on day 0 of AZD1222 vaccination.

CDR3 nucleotides: TGTGCCAGCTCGAAAACGGATCTTAACTATGGCTACACCTTC. Its protein is CASSKTDLNYGYTF. The V call is TRBV18, the J call TRBJ1-2; the D is unclear. This CDR3 is built from 14 residues. Trimming left V 6 bases short and J 1 base short, with 12 bases between. The V gene's germline CDR1 is KGHSH and CDR2 LQKENI.